Below, 4 T cell receptor beta chains from the same sample are listed, as sequenced in a study of regulatory T cells in long-lasting Graves disease. Time point meaning: newly diagnosed GD, antithyroid drugs for less than 3 months. There was RNA extracted from PBMCs, and the TCR library was made from it. Sequencing libraries for TCR beta were prepared with iRepertoire HTBI primers and Arm-PCR of CDR3 regions. Each CDR3 protein is one row after TCRdb ran MiXCR on the multiplex PCR reads. This sample has some 240,000 distinct CDR3 sequences; approximately 19% occur once, and the top ten carry about an eighth. These data also featured in a second study, about T cells in Graves' hyperthyroidism and ophthalmopathy.

Sequenced here: peripheral blood mononuclear cells (PBMCs), sampled at new diagnosis, from a patient treated with antithyroid drugs. These receptors were taken from a woman younger than 45 with Graves disease.

This sequence joins TRBV30 and TRBJ1-5, with D hard to call. Germline V lookup: CDR1 GTSNPN, CDR2 SVGIG (reference sequence). V was cut by 0 bases and J by 4 bases, with 10 bases left in between. The CDR3 extends over 14 amino acids. The chain's CDR3 is CAWSVIGANQPQHF. For the CDR3, the DNA is TGTGCCTGGAGTGTTATAGGCGCTAATCAGCCCCAGCATTTT. The variable domain in full, with the rest retrieved from reference TRBV30 and TRBJ1-5, is SQTIHQWPATLVQPVGSPLSLECTVEGTSNPNLYWYRQAAGRGLQLLFYSVGIGQISSEVPQNLSASRPQDRQFILSSKKLLLSDSGFYLCAWSVIGANQPQHFGDGTRLSIL.

This clonotype was found many times. V usage is TRBV19 and J usage is TRBJ1-5; 8 nucleotides line up with TRBD1. V shed 6 bases and J 7 bases; nucleotides not matched to a gene: 11. Germline V gene data show CDR1 as LNHDA and CDR2 as SQIVND (reference sequence). The CDR3 contains 15 residues. CDR3 loop: CASSWGGQGRQPQHF. CDR3 nucleotides: TGTGCCAGTAGCTGGGGAGGACAGGGTAGACAGCCCCAGCATTTT.

This chain links TRBV12-5 with TRBJ2-3, with a tentative D call TRBD2 (6 bases). Germline CDR1 and CDR2: LGHNT and FRNRAP. V lost 6 bases and J 5 bases, leaving 21 bases between the germline ends. This CDR3 spans 16 amino acids. For the CDR3, the DNA is TGTGCTAGTGGGGTATGGAGGGGTAGCTCCAGAGATACGCAGTATTTT. Translation: CASGVWRGSSRDTQYF.

This clonotype was detected only a few times. This sequence joins TRBV30 and TRBJ1-4; no firm D call. CDR3 length: 14 residues. Germline-derived CDR1 and CDR2 are GTSNPN and SVGIG (reference sequence). The V and J ends lost 3 bases and 4 bases respectively, with 12 bases between them. The CDR3 here is CAWSQAGYNEKLFF. The CDR3 DNA is TGTGCCTGGAGCCAAGCCGGATATAATGAAAAACTGTTTTTT.